Listed below are T cell receptor beta chains from one sample, sequenced in a study of cytomegalovirus exposure and HLA in healthy donors. Assay: immunoSEQ multiplex PCR; the TCRdb copy retains only in-frame clones and omits some. The sample has about 110,000 clones, 65% to 80% seen once. Input material: PBMCs. Every receptor here comes from a man aged 60 to 75 in good health and CMV-seronegative. CDR3s include the opening cysteine and the closing phenylalanine or tryptophan. The order of the fields is CDR3 DNA, CDR3 protein, V gene, J gene, D gene, clone size. The D gene is left open where the match is weak. Some rows have no size entry. The others give once, few or many, or a class for an expanded clone.

TGTGCCAGCAGCGTTCATCCGGGGACAAGCTCCTACGAGCAGTACTTC	CASSVHPGTSSYEQYF	TRBV9	TRBJ2-7	.	.
TGCGCCAGCAGCTTGGCCGGCGGGCAGAAGAGCTACGAGCAGTACTTC	CASSLAGGQKSYEQYF	TRBV5-1	TRBJ2-7	.	.
TGTGCCAGCAGCCAAGATCAGGCAGGGATCTTGAACACCATATATTTT	CASSQDQAGILNTIYF	TRBV4-2	TRBJ1-3	.	.
TGTGCCAGTAGTATATCAGGACAGCTCATGGGCAATCAGCCCCAGCATTTT	CASSISGQLMGNQPQHF	TRBV19	TRBJ1-5	.	few
TGTGCCAGCAGCCAAGACGGGGGGCGGGGGGAAAAACTGTTTTTT	CASSQDGGRGEKLFF	TRBV4-2	TRBJ1-4	.	.
TGTGCCAGTAGTTGGTCCGGGACTATTCTGAATGAGCAGTTCTTC	CASSWSGTILNEQFF	TRBV19	TRBJ2-1	TRBD2	.
TGTGCCAGCAGCGTAGAGCCGGGAGGGAACACTGAAGCTTTCTTT	CASSVEPGGNTEAFF	TRBV9	TRBJ1-1	.	.
TGTGCCAGCTCACCCAAATCAAAGAACAGCGGCTACACCTTC	CASSPKSKNSGYTF	TRBV18	TRBJ1-2	.	once
TGTGCCAGCAGCGTAGGGGCGGGGGGGGGCACTGAAGCTTTCTTT	CASSVGAGGGTEAFF	TRBV9	TRBJ1-1	.	.
TGTGCCAGCAGCTTACAGGGGATTGGGTACGAGCAGTACTTC	CASSLQGIGYEQYF	TRBV5-8	TRBJ2-7	TRBD1	.
TGTGCCAGCAGAGGTGGGGGGGTTGAGCAGTTCTTC	CASRGGGVEQFF	TRBV6-1	TRBJ2-1	TRBD2	.
TGTGCCAGTACTACGAAAGGGAGCACCGAGACCCAGTACTTC	CASTTKGSTETQYF	TRBV19	TRBJ2-5	.	.
TGTGCCAGCACCGGACCGGGACAGGGAGGTACGCCCCTGCATTTT	CASTGPGQGGTPLHF	TRBV2	TRBJ1-5	TRBD1	.
TGTGCCAGCAGTTCGAACAGGGGGCTAAAGAACACTGAAGCTTTCTTT	CASSSNRGLKNTEAFF	TRBV27	TRBJ1-1	TRBD1	.
TGTGCCAGCTCACGCGGACAGGGGGCGGATGAGCAGTTCTTC	CASSRGQGADEQFF	TRBV18	TRBJ2-1	TRBD1	.
TGTGCCAGCAGCCGGACAGGGAACGCTTTCTTT	CASSRTGNAFF	TRBV5-8	TRBJ1-1	TRBD1	few
TGTGCCAGCAGCCCCTCGGGAGGGGGCCATATGTCCTACAATGAGCAGTTCTTC	CASSPSGGGHMSYNEQFF	TRBV5-4	TRBJ2-1	.	.
TGTGCCAGCAGCCCCGGACTAGCGGTATCCTACAATGAGCAGTTCTTC	CASSPGLAVSYNEQFF	TRBV7-3	TRBJ2-1	TRBD2	.
TGTGCCAGCAGCTTAGTTCTAGCGGGGGGGCATAATGAGCAGTTCTTC	CASSLVLAGGHNEQFF	TRBV7-2	TRBJ2-1	TRBD2	.
TGTGCCAGCAGATACGCCGGGGTAGGGCTAGGTGAAAAACTGTTTTTT	CASRYAGVGLGEKLFF	TRBV28	TRBJ1-4	.	.
TGTGCCAGCAGTTTGCCTCAGGGACAGGGGACAGATACGCAGTATTTT	CASSLPQGQGTDTQYF	TRBV28	TRBJ2-3	TRBD1	.
TGTGCCAGCAGCTTAAGCGGGGGCACAGATACGCAGTATTTT	CASSLSGGTDTQYF	TRBV7-7	TRBJ2-3	TRBD2	.
TGTGCCAGCTCACCGGGTGTAGGGAGGGGAAATTCCTACGAGCAGTACTTC	CASSPGVGRGNSYEQYF	TRBV18	TRBJ2-7	TRBD2	few
TGTGCCAGCAGCTCACAGGGCTCTTACACTGAAGCTTTCTTT	CASSSQGSYTEAFF	TRBV11-2	TRBJ1-1	.	.
TGTGCCAGCTCACCAGACAGGGGCAGTGGCTACACCTTC	CASSPDRGSGYTF	TRBV18	TRBJ1-2	TRBD1	.
TGTGCCAGCAGCACAAAGCGGGGGAGCACAGATACGCAGTATTTT	CASSTKRGSTDTQYF	TRBV5-4	TRBJ2-3	TRBD2	.
TGTGCCAGTAGTCCGTGGACAGGGGGAGCTTCACCCCTCCACTTT	CASSPWTGGASPLHF	TRBV19	TRBJ1-6	TRBD1	.
TGTGCCAGCAAGAGAGCCGGCTATGGCTACACCTTC	CASKRAGYGYTF	TRBV2	TRBJ1-2	.	once
TGCGCCAGCAGCTTACAGGGACAGCAAGAGACCCAGTACTTC	CASSLQGQQETQYF	TRBV5-1	TRBJ2-5	TRBD1	.
TGCGCCAGCAGCTCGGAGGGGACAGGGGCCAATGAGCAGTTCTTC	CASSSEGTGANEQFF	TRBV5-1	TRBJ2-1	TRBD1	once
TGTGCCAGTAGTATCCTCCAGGGGTATAGCAATCAGCCCCAGCATTTT	CASSILQGYSNQPQHF	TRBV19	TRBJ1-5	.	.
TGTGCCAGCAGTGAAGAGGGGGGGGGCGAAGAGACCCAGTACTTC	CASSEEGGGEETQYF	TRBV2	TRBJ2-5	.	.
TGTGCCAGCAGCCCGCGGCATGGACAGGGCGGGGATACTGAAGCTTTCTTT	CASSPRHGQGGDTEAFF	TRBV7-9	TRBJ1-1	TRBD1	.
TGTGCCAGCAGCGTAGGGGGACAGTTTAATCAGCCCCAGCATTTT	CASSVGGQFNQPQHF	TRBV9	TRBJ1-5	TRBD1	once
TGTGCCAGCGCCCCCAAAGGGACTCCACTCCCAGATACGCAGTATTTT	CASAPKGTPLPDTQYF	TRBV7-8	TRBJ2-3	.	.
TGTGCCAGCAGACTGACCGGGTATGGCACTGAAGCTTTCTTT	CASRLTGYGTEAFF	TRBV6-6	TRBJ1-1	.	.
TGCGCCAGCAGCCCTGAAGACGGGACTAGCTCCGGGGAGCTGTTTTTT	CASSPEDGTSSGELFF	TRBV4-3	TRBJ2-2	TRBD2	once
TGTGCCAGCAGTGATGTTTACGGGTTCACAGATACGCAGTATTTT	CASSDVYGFTDTQYF	TRBV2	TRBJ2-3	.	few
TGTGCCAGCAGCCCCGAGGAATTTAGCGGGGCCTCGGGTCGGGTCTCCGGGGAGCTGTTTTTT	CASSPEEFSGASGRVSGELFF	TRBV4-2	TRBJ2-2	TRBD2	.
TGTGCCTCCCGGAAGGGCAGGGGAGATCAGCCCCAGCATTTT	CASRKGRGDQPQHF	TRBV15	TRBJ1-5	.	.
TGTGCCAGCAGCTTCATACAGGGGGGCTACACCTTC	CASSFIQGGYTF	TRBV9	TRBJ1-2	TRBD1	.
TGTGCCAGCAGGAGACAGGGAACGGTTGAAAAACTGTTTTTT	CASRRQGTVEKLFF	TRBV2	TRBJ1-4	TRBD1	.
TGCGCCAGCAGCACCTCAGGGCGGATTAATGAAAAACTGTTTTTT	CASSTSGRINEKLFF	TRBV5-1	TRBJ1-4	.	.
TGCAGCGTAAACAGAGGGATAAACACAGATACGCAGTATTTT	CSVNRGINTDTQYF	TRBV29-1	TRBJ2-3	.	.
TGTGCCAGCAGCCAAGAGAGAGGGGGTGAAGCTTTCTTT	CASSQERGGEAFF	TRBV4-2	TRBJ1-1	.	.